The 8 T cell receptor beta chains below were found in one sample sequenced in a study of early T cells in non-severe SARS-CoV-2 infection. TCRdb recomputed calls from the 5' RACE reads with MiXCR, one row per CDR3 protein. The profile shows about 19,000 distinct CDR3 sequences, approximately 4.1% of them singletons. The specimen sequenced was whole blood. The source is an adult who was a healthcare worker with PCR-confirmed SARS-CoV-2 infection or an uninfected control (not recorded which).

The table lists this clonotype with many counts. The CDR3 region has the DNA TGTGCCAGCTCACCACCGGGACAGGGGGCGAACCAGTACTTC. Protein: CASSPPGQGANQYF. This rearrangement joins TRBV18 to TRBJ2-7; TRBD1 matches 12 bases. Per germline, CDR1 KGHSH and CDR2 LQKENI. This CDR3 spans 14 amino acids. The junction had 4 bases not matched to a gene; V was cut back by 0 bases and J by 10 bases.

There are many counts of this clonotype. V and J are TRBV5-1 and TRBJ1-3; TRBD1 agrees at 9 bases. Germline assignment: CDR1 SGHRS and CDR2 YFSETQ. This CDR3 region has 16 residues. J lost 4 bases, V lost 2 bases, and 7 bases had no gene match. The CDR3 here is CASSLDGTGKGNTIYF. The CDR3 nucleotides are TGCGCCAGCAGCTTAGACGGGACAGGGAAGGGAAACACCATATATTTT.

This clonotype was seen ten or more times. Germline and junction disagree at one end, which may indicate a read error. The chain has TRBV3-1 and TRBJ1-4, with 7 bases lining up with TRBD1. CDR3 size: 19 residues. Germline-derived CDR1 and CDR2 are LGHDT and YNNKEL (reference sequence). The CDR3 here is CASIQDRVEDFATNEKLFF. The DNA for the CDR3 is TGTGCCAGCATCCAAGACAGGGTCGAGGACTTTGCAACTAATGAAAAACTGTTTTTT.

This clonotype was observed at least ten times. The chain is built from TRBV30 and TRBJ2-1; D not resolved. The CDR3 consists of 12 residues. CDR1 is GTSNPN, CDR2 SVGIG, per germline (reference sequence). V was pared by 3 bases and J by 10 bases, with 13 bases between. The CDR3 region has the DNA TGTGCCTGGAGCGCCGACGGACGGGAGCAGTTCTTC. It yields the protein CAWSADGREQFF.

Many counts were recorded for this clonotype. The chain carries TRBV27 and TRBJ2-3; D possibly corresponds to TRBD1 (6 bases). This CDR3 is 14 amino acids long. Germline V gene data show CDR1 as MNHEY and CDR2 as SMNVEV (reference sequence). V lost 6 bases, J lost 6 bases, and 16 bases lay in between. The CDR3, as DNA: TGTGCCAGCAGCCCTGGACAGATATGGGATACGCAGTATTTT. Its translation: CASSPGQIWDTQYF.

This clonotype was observed at least ten times. V usage is TRBV29-1 and J usage is TRBJ2-3, with D tentatively TRBD1 (6 bases). This CDR3 has 17 residues. In germline, CDR1 is SQVTM, CDR2 ANQGSEA. V dropped 7 bases and J dropped 4 bases, with 27 bases sitting between them. The CDR3 loop is CSATPPRVHTGPDTQYF. The CDR3 DNA sequence: TGCAGCGCGACACCCCCACGAGTTCATACAGGGCCAGATACGCAGTATTTT.

This clonotype was recorded many times. As DNA, the CDR3 is TGTGCCAGCAGTTACCGGACAGGGGGCGTTAGCACCGGGGAGCTGTTTTTT. Its translation is CASSYRTGGVSTGELFF. The chain recombines TRBV6-5 with TRBJ2-2; 11 bases are shared with TRBD1. V shed 2 bases, J shed 4 bases, and the junction held 6 bases outside the gene matches. CDR1 MNHEY and CDR2 SVGAGI come from the germline V gene. The CDR3 totals 17 residues.

This clonotype was observed many times. The chain employs TRBV20-1 and TRBJ2-1; no definite D call. This CDR3 contains 16 residues. V was cut by 2 bases and J by 7 bases, with 21 bases left in between. Germline V lookup: CDR1 DFQATT, CDR2 SNEGSKA (reference sequence). The CDR3 loop reads CSARSLGNWVQNEQFF. Here the CDR3 DNA reads TGCAGTGCTAGATCTCTGGGGAATTGGGTCCAAAATGAGCAGTTCTTC.